The 11 T cell receptor beta chains below come from one sample, sequenced in a study of regulatory T cells in long-lasting Graves disease. Assembly of TCR beta libraries relied on iRepertoire HTBI primers together with Arm-PCR of CDR3 regions. TCRdb independently ran MiXCR on the multiplex PCR reads; one entry per CDR3 protein. The sample has roughly 350,000 distinct CDR3 sequences, roughly 16% seen once. The time point is: newly diagnosed GD, antithyroid drugs for less than 3 months. PBMC-extracted RNA yielded the TCR library. These data were likewise used in another study, on T cells in Graves' hyperthyroidism and ophthalmopathy.

The sample was peripheral blood mononuclear cells (PBMCs), taken at new diagnosis, from a patient treated with antithyroid drugs. The receptors shown here come from a woman between 18 and 30 years old with Graves disease.

This clonotype has ten or more counts. The rearrangement uses TRBV3-1 and TRBJ2-7; maybe TRBD1 (5 bases). The CDR3 contains 15 residues. Germline lookup yields CDR1 LGHDT and CDR2 YNNKEL (reference sequence). Trimming took 0 bases from V and 4 from J, leaving 13 bases between them. The CDR3 sequence: CASSQDEGYRYEQYF. The CDR3, as DNA: TGTGCCAGCAGCCAAGATGAAGGGTACAGGTACGAGCAGTACTTC.

This clonotype has a count of ten or more. The V gene is TRBV12-3 or TRBV12-4, the J gene TRBJ2-3, with D possibly TRBD2 on 6 matching bases. This CDR3 region has 22 residues. V lost 5 bases, J lost 3 bases, and 36 bases lay in between. The CDR3 nucleotides are TGTGCCAGCAGTCCGAATCCCGGAGGGTTCGGACGTCGGCTCTACTCAACAGATACGCAGTATTTT. Protein product: CASSPNPGGFGRRLYSTDTQYF.

This clonotype was found many times. This rearrangement joins TRBV15 to TRBJ2-7, with D perhaps given as TRBD1 or TRBD2 (5 bases each). The CDR3 runs 16 residues. Trimming cost V 0 bases and J 0 bases, with 12 bases left between them. Germline loops: CDR1 LNHNV, CDR2 YYDKDF (reference sequence). The CDR3 is CATSRDGAGSSYEQYF. The DNA for the CDR3 is TGTGCCACCAGCAGAGATGGGGCAGGGAGCTCCTACGAGCAGTACTTC.

There are a few counts of this clonotype. V and J are TRBV9 and TRBJ1-5, with TRBD1 matching over 11 bases. This CDR3 region has 17 residues. Trimming at V came to 0 bases and at J to 6 bases, leaving 8 bases not matched to a gene. Per germline, CDR1 SGDLS and CDR2 YYNGEE. CDR3 amino acids: CASSVEEWGQGGQPQHF. The CDR3 DNA reads as TGTGCCAGCAGCGTAGAGGAATGGGGACAGGGGGGTCAGCCCCAGCATTTT.

This clonotype was counted many times. The chain joins TRBV20-1 to TRBJ2-1, with D perhaps matching TRBD2 (5 bases). The CDR3 contains 15 residues. Trimming pared 0 bases from V and 7 bases from J, leaving 16 bases between. CDR1 and CDR2 (germline): DFQATT, SNEGSKA (reference sequence). Here the CDR3 reads CSARDPRTGSNEQFF. Here the CDR3 DNA reads TGCAGTGCTAGAGATCCCCGGACTGGGAGTAATGAGCAGTTCTTC.

With regard to this clonotype: This may come from a read error, since a much larger clone is one base off. The rearrangement links TRBV2 to TRBJ2-5, with D maybe TRBD2 (5 bases). There are 13 residues in the CDR3. The germline V gene has CDR1 SNHLY and CDR2 FYNNEI. CDR3 in amino acids: CASASGSREIQYF. The CDR3 DNA reads TGTGCCAGCGCCTCGGGGAGCCGAGAGATCCAGTACTTC. The variable domain in full, completed from reference TRBV2 and TRBJ2-5, reads EPEVTQTPSHQVTQMGQEVILRCVPISNHLYFYWYRQILGQKVEFLVSFYNNEISEKSEIFDDQFSVERPDGSNFTLKIRSTKLEDSAMYFCASASGSREIQYFGPGTRLLVL.

This clonotype was seen ten or more times. The chain recombines TRBV29-1 with TRBJ1-2; a possible D gene is TRBD1 (5 bases). CDR1 and CDR2 from the germline V gene are SQVTM and ANQGSEA. The CDR3 has 13 residues. V was shortened by 4 bases and J by 0 bases, with 9 bases between the two germline ends. The CDR3 coding sequence is TGCAGCGTTGTGGAGGGGACTAACTATGGCTACACCTTC. It yields the protein CSVVEGTNYGYTF.

This clonotype showed up many times. The chain carries TRBV3-1 and TRBJ2-3; no reliable D call. Trimming stripped 5 bases from V and 3 bases from J, with 12 bases between. From germline, CDR1 is LGHDT and CDR2 YNNKEL (reference sequence). CDR3 length equals 14 residues. The CDR3 is CASSAGPTTDTQYF. In DNA, the CDR3 is TGTGCCAGCAGCGCCGGACCAACTACAGATACGCAGTATTTT.

This clonotype was recorded at least ten times. The chain employs TRBV30 and TRBJ2-1, with TRBD1 as a possible D gene (6 bases). The CDR3 is 13 amino acids. The V gene's germline CDR1 is GTSNPN and CDR2 SVGIG (reference sequence). Trimming shortened V by 3 bases and J by 3 bases, and 9 bases separated the two germline ends. The CDR3 sequence: CAWREQGYNEQFF. As DNA, the CDR3 is TGTGCCTGGAGGGAACAGGGCTACAATGAGCAGTTCTTC.

V and J are TRBV5-4 and TRBJ2-7; 8 bases agree with TRBD1. The CDR3 is 15 residues long. Germline values: CDR1 SGHNT, CDR2 YYREEE (reference sequence). V lost 0 bases to trimming and J lost 2 bases; unmatched junction nucleotides: 4. The CDR3 sequence is CASSLGGQVTYEQYF. The CDR3 DNA reads TGTGCCAGCAGCTTGGGGGGACAGGTTACCTACGAGCAGTACTTC.

This clonotype was observed at least ten times. The chain links TRBV2 to TRBJ2-5, with D perhaps TRBD2 (6 bases). This CDR3 spans 14 amino acids. Trimming removed 3 bases at V and 3 bases at J, with 11 bases between. The germline V gene has CDR1 SNHLY and CDR2 FYNNEI. The DNA for the CDR3 is TGTGCCAGCAGTGAGTCCCTAGCGAAAGAGACCCAGTACTTC. Translated, it gives CASSESLAKETQYF.